The sequence of this TCR beta chain was determined in a study of T cells after yellow fever vaccination. A 5'RACE template-switching step, the method used to make TCR cDNA, added a universal primer site and UMIs. TCRdb redid the calling of the 5' RACE reads with MiXCR, one entry per CDR3 protein. The table lists some 300,000 distinct CDR3 sequences, under 9% of them singletons. General study results and limits: Subsequent booster samples again held most clones from primary vaccination (96% CD4, over 80% CD8).

At least ten counts were recorded for this clonotype. Its antigen is not identified. This clonotype was sampled from a man aged 18-30 years who received the YFV17D yellow fever vaccine. The specimen was CD4+ T cells sorted from PBMCs, collected 5 days after the yellow fever booster vaccination.

CDR3 sequence reads: CASSLQGDAFF. The DNA for the CDR3 is TGTGCCAGCAGTTTACAGGGCGATGCTTTCTTT. The rearrangement joins TRBV12-3 or TRBV12-4 to TRBJ1-1, with D possibly matching TRBD1 (5 bases). The CDR3 contains 11 residues. The V gene lost 2 bases and the J gene lost 11 bases, with 9 bases spanning the gap.